This T cell receptor beta chain came from a study of graft-versus-host responses after intestinal transplantation. The CDR3 is made up of 14 amino acids. Germline CDR1 SGHTA, CDR2 FQGNSA. V gave up 0 bases and J gave up 2 bases, with 7 bases separating them. Clones were read by immunoSEQ multiplex PCR, and TCRdb kept only the in-frame ones, dropping some. In the table there are tens of thousands of clones, less than 85% of which are singletons. The table lists this clone with a few counts. Its matching antigen is unknown. The source of this sequence is a human donor who was the organ donor for an intestinal transplant. The chain employs TRBV7-2 and TRBJ2-5; no definite D call. This specimen was unstimulated CD4+ T cells sorted from spleen or lymph node cells, taken before transplant. The CDR3 DNA is TGTGCCAGCAGCTTAGCTAGCCGGCAAGAGACCCAGTACTTC. It codes for CASSLASRQETQYF.